Each of the 20 T cell receptor beta chains below was sequenced from the same sample in a study of Graves' ophthalmopathy and Graves' hyperthyroidism (dated by TCRdb to the late 2010s). The run used an Illumina HiSeq 2000. For repertoire sequencing, the TCR beta CDR3 regions were amplified from RNA transcripts. The first round of RT-PCR was done with HTBI primers and the Qiagen OneStep RT-PCR kit, and was followed by a second round of multiplex PCR, then size selection and purification. TCRdb ran its own pipeline on the public reads, namely fastp trimming at Q25 and MiXCR clone calling, and kept in-frame beta chains. All rows with the same CDR3 protein become a single entry with the most common DNA and genes. Recorded for this sample are hundreds of thousands of distinct CDR3 sequences; 35% to 45% of them occurred a single time. The ten most abundant clones make up more than 3% of the sample. Input material: peripheral blood. These receptors all come from an adult man with Graves' ophthalmopathy.

The J gene is TRBJ1-1, the V gene TRBV27; 7 nucleotides align to TRBD1. Germline CDR1 MNHEY, CDR2 SMNVEV (reference sequence). CDR3 length: 14 amino acids. V shed 4 bases, J shed 1 base, and the junction held 3 bases outside the gene matches. The CDR3: CASSSGGENTEAFF. Written as DNA, the CDR3 is TGTGCCAGCAGTTCAGGGGGAGAGAACACTGAAGCTTTCTTT.

This clonotype has a count of ten or more. Relative to the germline gene, one junction end is altered; a read error may explain this. The CDR3 here is CASSQRDSYGYTF. The CDR3 bases are TGTGCCAGCAGCCAGAGGGACAGCTATGGCTACACCTTC. The chain links TRBV4-1 to TRBJ1-2, with TRBD1 matching over 7 bases. Germline CDR1 MGHRA, CDR2 YSYEKL. CDR3 length: 13 amino acids.

This clonotype was counted at least ten times. The CDR3 nucleotides are TGTGCCATCAGGGAACGACTAGCGGAGTACGAGCAGTACTTC. It encodes CAIRERLAEYEQYF. This rearrangement joins TRBV10-3 to TRBJ2-7; 9 positions agree with TRBD2. CDR1 ENHRY and CDR2 SYGVKD come from the germline V gene. CDR3 length: 14 amino acids. J gave up 4 bases and V 6 bases, and 7 bases lay outside the gene matches.

This clonotype has a count of ten or more. This rearrangement joins TRBV15 to TRBJ1-5; 7 bases map to TRBD1. V was clipped by 2 bases and J by 6 bases; unmatched bases: 10. CDR3 length equals 16 residues. Germline loops: CDR1 LNHNV, CDR2 YYDKDF (reference sequence). The CDR3 here is CATSRTSGGDGQPQHF. CDR3 DNA: TGTGCCACCAGCAGAACGTCAGGGGGTGATGGTCAGCCCCAGCATTTT.

Turning to this clonotype: Here the CDR3 omits its conserved ending phenylalanine or tryptophan, so a read error is the likely source. The limits of the CDR3 on the DNA are not certain, so only TCRdb's listed CDR3 is given. The rearrangement links TRBV7-9 to TRBJ1-4; the table's TRBD1 call for D was not verified on the DNA. The CDR3 is 11 amino acids long, termini counted. CDR1 is SEHNR, CDR2 FQNEAQ, per germline (reference sequence). CDR3 loop: CASSSGTGMNY.

A single count supports this clonotype. The genes are TRBV15 and TRBJ1-2; D ambiguous. This CDR3 has 15 amino acids. Germline values: CDR1 LNHNV, CDR2 YYDKDF (reference sequence). Deletions cut 0 bases from V and 7 bases from J, with 15 bases between. The CDR3 is CATSREVSGRGGYTF. Written as DNA, the CDR3 is TGTGCCACCAGCAGAGAGGTTAGCGGGAGAGGTGGCTACACCTTC. The whole variable domain, filled in from reference TRBV15 and TRBJ1-2, reads DAMVIQNPRYQVTQFGKPVTLSCSQTLNHNVMYWYQQKSSQAPKLLFHYYDKDFNNEADTPDNFQSRRPNTSFCFLDIRSPGLGDTAMYLCATSREVSGRGGYTFGSGTRLTVV.

This clonotype was seen many times. This chain connects TRBV12-5 to TRBJ2-7; D gene ambiguous. Trimming cost V 3 bases and J 7 bases, with 10 bases left between them. CDR1 and CDR2 from the germline V gene are LGHNT and FRNRAP. The CDR3 sequence is 12 residues long. In DNA form, the CDR3 reads TGTGCTAGTGGTTTCGACGGCTGGGAGCAGTACTTC. Residues: CASGFDGWEQYF.

This CDR3 reads CATSSANYGYTF. The CDR3 bases are TGTGCCACCAGCAGCGCAAACTATGGCTACACCTTC. The chain is built from TRBV15 and TRBJ1-2; the D is unclear. CDR1 and CDR2 from the germline V gene are LNHNV and YYDKDF (reference sequence). This CDR3 region has 12 residues. Trimming left V 3 bases short and J 2 bases short, with 4 bases between.

The rearrangement uses TRBV2 and TRBJ2-3, with 7 nucleotides matching TRBD1. The length of the CDR3 is 16 residues. Germline assignment: CDR1 SNHLY and CDR2 FYNNEI. The V segment lost 3 bases and the J segment 6 bases; nucleotides outside the gene matches: 12. The CDR3 DNA is TGTGCCAGCAGTGACGCAGACAGGGCCCTTGGCGATACGCAGTATTTT. Its translation: CASSDADRALGDTQYF. The full variable domain, rest sourced from reference TRBV2 and TRBJ2-3, is EPEVTQTPSHQVTQMGQEVILRCVPISNHLYFYWYRQILGQKVEFLVSFYNNEISEKSEIFDDQFSVERPDGSNFTLKIRSTKLEDSAMYFCASSDADRALGDTQYFGPGTRLTVL.

This clonotype was observed a handful of times. The chain carries TRBV7-2 and TRBJ2-7, with TRBD1 matching over 8 bases. After removal of 0 bases from V and 4 bases from J, the junction contained 5 bases not matched to a gene. The germline CDR1 and CDR2 sequences are SGHTA and FQGNSA. The CDR3 has 15 residues. CDR3 loop: CASSLAGTGFYEQYF. CDR3 nucleotides: TGTGCCAGCAGCTTAGCGGGGACAGGTTTTTACGAGCAGTACTTC. The variable domain in full, with the rest retrieved from reference TRBV7-2 and TRBJ2-7, is GAGVSQSPSNKVTEKGKDVELRCDPISGHTALYWYRQSLGQGLEFLIYFQGNSAPDKSGLPSDRFSAERTGGSVSTLTIQRTQQEDSAVYLCASSLAGTGFYEQYFGPGTRLTVT.

The chain employs TRBV2 and TRBJ1-2; the D is unclear. CDR1 SNHLY and CDR2 FYNNEI come from the germline V gene. The CDR3 consists of 8 residues. V was pared by 11 bases and J by 8 bases, with 6 bases between. For the CDR3, the DNA is TGTGCCCAAGGAGGCTACACCTTC. It translates to CAQGGYTF.

This clonotype was found many times. The chain joins TRBV19 to TRBJ1-2; TRBD1 might be the D (5 bases). This CDR3 has 14 residues. The germline V gene has CDR1 LNHDA and CDR2 SQIVND (reference sequence). Trimming left V 4 bases short and J 7 bases short, with 16 bases between. CDR3 DNA: TGTGCCAGTAGTAACGGGCCCAGGGAGCCTGGCTACACCTTC. Translating it yields CASSNGPREPGYTF.

The chain joins TRBV7-2 to TRBJ2-6, with TRBD1 as a possible D gene (5 bases). This CDR3 spans 16 amino acids. The germline gives CDR1 SGHTA, CDR2 FQGNSA. Deletions cut 0 bases from V and 2 bases from J, with 8 bases between. The DNA of the CDR3 is TGTGCCAGCAGCTTAGCAGGGGCTACTGGGGCCAACGTCCTGACTTTC. It yields the protein CASSLAGATGANVLTF.

J is TRBJ1-3 and V is TRBV7-2; the D is unclear. The germline CDR1 and CDR2 sequences are SGHTA and FQGNSA. This CDR3 is 13 amino acids long. V lost 4 bases, J lost 1 base, and 5 bases lay in between. CDR3 residues: CASSYFSGNTIYF. CDR3 bases: TGTGCCAGCAGCTATTTTTCTGGAAACACCATATATTTT. The full variable domain, rest sourced from reference TRBV7-2 and TRBJ1-3, is GAGVSQSPSNKVTEKGKDVELRCDPISGHTALYWYRQSLGQGLEFLIYFQGNSAPDKSGLPSDRFSAERTGGSVSTLTIQRTQQEDSAVYLCASSYFSGNTIYFGEGSWLTVV.

This chain links TRBV5-1 with TRBJ1-2, with D unclear. CDR1 is SGHRS, CDR2 YFSETQ, per germline. Trimming stripped 0 bases from V and 5 bases from J, with 14 bases between. CDR3 size: 15 residues. CDR3: CASSLAMELRYGYTF. The CDR3 DNA is TGCGCCAGCAGCTTGGCCATGGAACTCCGATATGGCTACACCTTC.

This clonotype showed up just a few times. The rearrangement joins TRBV5-6 to TRBJ1-2; D remains ambiguous. V was shortened by 4 bases and J by 1 base, with 17 bases between the two germline ends. Germline CDR1 reads SGHDT; CDR2 reads YYEEEE. The CDR3 consists of 16 residues. Here the CDR3 reads CASSPWVVTFNYGYTF. The CDR3 DNA reads as TGTGCCAGCAGCCCTTGGGTGGTGACCTTTAACTATGGCTACACCTTC.

This clonotype was counted many times. The chain combines TRBV5-1 with TRBJ2-2; 7 bases are shared with TRBD1. The germline CDR1 and CDR2 sequences are SGHRS and YFSETQ. This CDR3 comprises 14 residues. V lost 7 bases and J lost 2; bases outside the gene matches: 5. For the CDR3, the DNA is TGCGCCAGCCTCGGGGACAGTAACACCGGGGAGCTGTTTTTT. It specifies CASLGDSNTGELFF.

The table lists this clonotype with many counts. The V gene is TRBV24-1, the J gene TRBJ2-2; D is unresolved. CDR1 KGHDR and CDR2 SFDVKD come from the germline V gene. V shed 5 bases and J shed 3 bases, with 6 bases lying between them. The CDR3 is 13 residues long. The CDR3, as DNA: TGTGCCACCAGTGTCCGGGACACCGGGGAGCTGTTTTTT. Residues: CATSVRDTGELFF.

This clonotype was recorded only once. This rearrangement joins TRBV20-1 to TRBJ2-5, with D hard to call. The germline V and J ends were trimmed by 0 bases and 10 bases, with 3 bases remaining between them. Germline CDR1 DFQATT, CDR2 SNEGSKA (reference sequence). The CDR3 is 9 amino acids. CDR3 sequence: CSARDGQYF. CDR3 coding DNA: TGCAGTGCTAGAGATGGCCAGTACTTC.

The V gene is TRBV20-1, the J gene TRBJ2-5, with 10 bases matching TRBD2. The length of the CDR3 is 18 residues. V trimming: 0 bases; J trimming: 0 bases; junction bases outside the gene matches: 10. Germline lookup yields CDR1 DFQATT and CDR2 SNEGSKA (reference sequence). CDR3 loop: CSARDSASGGPYQETQYF. The CDR3 DNA reads as TGCAGTGCTAGAGATAGCGCTAGCGGGGGACCGTACCAAGAGACCCAGTACTTC.